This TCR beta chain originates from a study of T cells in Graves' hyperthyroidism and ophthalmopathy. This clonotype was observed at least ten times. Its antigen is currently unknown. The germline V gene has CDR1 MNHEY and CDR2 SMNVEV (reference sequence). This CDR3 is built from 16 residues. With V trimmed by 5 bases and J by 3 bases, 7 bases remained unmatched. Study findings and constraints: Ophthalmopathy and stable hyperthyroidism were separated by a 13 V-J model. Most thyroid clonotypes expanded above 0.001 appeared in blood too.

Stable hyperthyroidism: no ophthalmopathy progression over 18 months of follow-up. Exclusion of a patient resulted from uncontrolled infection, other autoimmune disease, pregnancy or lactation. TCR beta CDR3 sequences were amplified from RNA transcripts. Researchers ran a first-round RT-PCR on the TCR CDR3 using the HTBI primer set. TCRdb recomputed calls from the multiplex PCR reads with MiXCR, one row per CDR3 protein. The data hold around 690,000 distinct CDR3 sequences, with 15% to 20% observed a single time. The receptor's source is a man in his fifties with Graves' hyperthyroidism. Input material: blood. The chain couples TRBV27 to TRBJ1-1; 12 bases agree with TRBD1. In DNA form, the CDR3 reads TGTGCCAGCAGTCTAGGGACAGGGGGCAGCGACACTGAAGCTTTCTTT. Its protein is CASSLGTGGSDTEAFF.